Included here is one T cell receptor (beta chain) sequence, with context. What it binds is unknown. Unmatched junction bases numbered 4, after V lost 5 bases and J lost 6 bases. Germline values: CDR1 LNHNV, CDR2 YYDKDF (reference sequence). This CDR3 has 14 amino acids. The data derive from a study of T cells in localized non-small cell lung cancer. TCRdb's table, derived via immunoSEQ multiplex PCR, lists solely in-frame clones and lacks some. The sample shows more than 1,000 clones, about a fifth of them seen only once. Study results and caveats: Median approximately 61 top-100 tumor clones were shared with paired adjacent lung. Peak T cell clonality was found in uninvolved adjacent lung, exceeding tumor.

The clonotype originates from a female donor older than 55 with stage I lung adenocarcinoma. The material was normal lung tissue next to the tumor, obtained before any cancer treatment. The gene calls are TRBV15 and TRBJ2-4; TRBD2 agrees at 10 bases. This CDR3 is CATSGWTSGNIQYF. The CDR3 DNA reads as TGTGCCACCAGCGGCTGGACTAGCGGAAACATTCAGTACTTC.